A single T cell receptor (beta chain) is shown here with its context. Data came from immunoSEQ multiplex PCR; TCRdb stores just in-frame clones and leaves some out. Among about 87,000 clones listed, roughly nine tenths were seen once. This entry belongs to a study of blood T cell repertoires in COVID-19. The CDR3 is 15 residues long. The V gene's germline CDR1 is MNHNS and CDR2 SASEGT. The V end was cut by 3 bases, the J end by 0 bases, with 11 bases between. The TCR originated in an elderly woman with active COVID-19. Sequenced material: peripheral blood. The chain joins TRBV6-1 to TRBJ1-2, with TRBD1 as a possible D gene (5 bases). CDR3 nucleotide sequence: TGTGCCAGCAGTGACGGGCAGGGATCTAACTATGGCTACACCTTC. Protein sequence: CASSDGQGSNYGYTF.